This TCR beta chain is drawn from a study of blood T cells in healthy people across ages. Study-wide results and limits: Unknown CMV status may confound age-related changes in expanded clones.

A remark on this clonotype: Its antigen remains unknown.

Together with a sample-barcoded 5' primer, a J-beta primer mix was included in a second PCR lasting roughly 6 to 12 cycles. In TCRdb, the 5' RACE reads were re-called with MiXCR into one record per CDR3 protein. The sample consists of 850,000 to 950,000 distinct CDR3 sequences, 29% of them appearing once. V dropped 5 bases and J dropped 8 bases, with 13 bases sitting between them. The CDR3 contains 13 residues. CDR1 MNHNY and CDR2 SVGAGI come from the germline V gene (reference sequence). Material: blood. The receptor comes from a woman older than 75 in good health. This chain joins TRBV6-6 and TRBJ2-1, with D possibly matching TRBD1 (6 bases). CDR3 region: CASSRDILDEQFF. Here the CDR3 DNA reads TGTGCCAGCAGTCGGGACATACTGGATGAGCAGTTCTTC.